What follows are 3 T cell receptor beta chains derived from one specimen sequenced in a study of blood T cell repertoires in COVID-19. Using immunoSEQ multiplex PCR, the repertoire was profiled, and TCRdb retains in-frame clones only, with some absent. The table has 200,000 or so clones, 85% to 90% seen once; the top ten hold 15% to 20%. Sequences were obtained from peripheral blood. These receptors originate from a person aged 70 to 85 with COVID-19, enrolled during active disease.

The rearrangement links TRBV28 to TRBJ1-6; possibly TRBD1 for D (5 bases). The CDR3 has 13 amino acids. Trimming pared 5 bases from V and 10 bases from J, leaving 12 bases between. CDR1 is MDHEN, CDR2 SYDVKM, per germline. Written as DNA, the CDR3 is TGTGCCAGCAGTCCCAGGGCTGGGTCACCCCTCCACTTT. This codes for CASSPRAGSPLHF.

The chain uses TRBV2 and TRBJ1-1, with 8 nucleotides matching TRBD1. The V and J ends lost 5 bases and 1 base, in that order; junction bases with no gene match: 6. CDR1 is SNHLY and CDR2 is FYNNEI in the germline V gene. The CDR3 runs 15 residues. As DNA, the CDR3 is TGTGCCAGCAGTAGGGACAGGATAGCGAACACTGAAGCTTTCTTT. Amino acids: CASSRDRIANTEAFF.

This clone was found once. The rearrangement joins TRBV4-3 to TRBJ1-3; 10 bases agree with TRBD1. The ends lost 1 base at V and 2 bases at J; junction bases unmatched: 8. The CDR3 is 18 residues long. The germline gives CDR1 LGHNA, CDR2 YSLEER. CDR3 bases: TGCGCCAGCAGCCAAGCGCCTCCGGGACAGGGGACTGGAAACACCATATATTTT. It codes for CASSQAPPGQGTGNTIYF.